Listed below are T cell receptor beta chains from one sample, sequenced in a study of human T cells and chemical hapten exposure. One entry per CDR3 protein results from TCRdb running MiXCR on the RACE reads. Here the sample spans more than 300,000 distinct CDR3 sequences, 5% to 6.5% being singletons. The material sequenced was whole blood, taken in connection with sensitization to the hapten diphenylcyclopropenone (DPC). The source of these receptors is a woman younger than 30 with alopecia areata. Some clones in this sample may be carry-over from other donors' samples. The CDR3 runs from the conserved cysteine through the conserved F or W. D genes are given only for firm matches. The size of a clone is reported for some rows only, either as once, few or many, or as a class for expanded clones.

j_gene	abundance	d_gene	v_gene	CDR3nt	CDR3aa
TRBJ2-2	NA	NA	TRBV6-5	TGTGCCAGCAGTTACTCGGGGGGACAGCAGGGAGCCGGGGAGCTGTTTTTT	CASSYSGGQQGAGELFF
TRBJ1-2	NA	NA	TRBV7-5	NA	CISVPEACHRVGGWINNYGYTF
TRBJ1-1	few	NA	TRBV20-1	TGCAGTGCTAGAGGAGGGAGCTACAGATTGAACACTGAAGCTTTCTTT	CSARGGSYRLNTEAFF
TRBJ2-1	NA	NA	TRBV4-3	TGCGCCAGCAGCCAAGATGCGGGGACGGTAGGAGCATATGAGCAGTTCTTC	CASSQDAGTVGAYEQFF
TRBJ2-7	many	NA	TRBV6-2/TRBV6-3	TGTGCCACCCGGGACTCCTTGACCTACGAGCAGTACTTC	CATRDSLTYEQYF
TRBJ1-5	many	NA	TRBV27	TGTGCCAGCAGTTTATCGGCCCCCGGGCCCCAGCATTTT	CASSLSAPGPQHF
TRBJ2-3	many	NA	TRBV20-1	TGCAGTGCTTTAGTTTTAGATACGCAGTATTTT	CSALVLDTQYF
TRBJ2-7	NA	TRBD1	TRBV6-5	TGTGCCAGCAGTTATATTGGGACAGGGGGGGCCGAGCAGTACTTC	CASSYIGTGGAEQYF
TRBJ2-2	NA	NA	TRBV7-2	TGTGCCAGCAGAGGGTCTACCGGGGAGCTGTTTTTT	CASRGSTGELFF
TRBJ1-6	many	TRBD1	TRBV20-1	TGCAGTGCCTTTGACAGGGAAAGTTCACCCCTCCACTTT	CSAFDRESSPLHF
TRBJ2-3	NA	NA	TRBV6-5	TGTGCCAGCAGACCCCGTCCAGATACGCAGTATTTT	CASRPRPDTQYF
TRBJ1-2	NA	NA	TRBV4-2	TGTGCCAGCAGCCAAGATGGGGCAGGGAACTATGGCTACACCTTC	CASSQDGAGNYGYTF
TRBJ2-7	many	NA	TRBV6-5	TGTGCCAGTTCGACCGATAGCTCCTACGAGCAGTACTTC	CASSTDSSYEQYF
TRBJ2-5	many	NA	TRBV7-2	TGTGCCAGCAGTACCCCGGGGCAAGAGACCCAGTACTTC	CASSTPGQETQYF
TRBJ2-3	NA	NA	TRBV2	TGTGCCAGCAGTGAGGGTACTAGCACAGATACGCAGTATTTT	CASSEGTSTDTQYF
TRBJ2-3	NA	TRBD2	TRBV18	TGTGCCAGCTCACCGGGCGGGGGAGGCGCAGATACGCAGTATTTT	CASSPGGGGADTQYF
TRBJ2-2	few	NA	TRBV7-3	TGTGCCAGCAGGTCACAGGGAAACACCGGGGAGCTGTTTTTT	CASRSQGNTGELFF
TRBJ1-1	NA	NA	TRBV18	TGTGCCAGCTCACCACCCTTCCGGGTTACTGAAGCTTTCTTT	CASSPPFRVTEAFF
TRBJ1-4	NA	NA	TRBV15	TGTGCCACCAGCCCTAACACCGGAAGCGACCTAGTTCTAAAACTGTTTTTT	CATSPNTGSDLVLKLFF
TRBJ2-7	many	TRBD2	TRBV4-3	TGCGCCAGCAGCCAAGAAATGAATAGCGGGGGAGTCGAGCAGTACTTC	CASSQEMNSGGVEQYF
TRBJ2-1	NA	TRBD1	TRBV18	TGTGCCAGCTCACCACTGCGGGGACAGGACCACAACCTTGAGCGGTTCTTC	CASSPLRGQDHNLERFF
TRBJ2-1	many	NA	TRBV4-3	TGCGCCAGCAGCCAAGTCGTAGGGGAGCAGTTCTTC	CASSQVVGEQFF
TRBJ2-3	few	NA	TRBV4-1	TGCGCCAGCAGCCAAGAGGTGCTTAATACGCAGTATTTT	CASSQEVLNTQYF
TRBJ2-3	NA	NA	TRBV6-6	TGTGCCAGCAGTTCCCAGGAGGGTACGCAGTATTTT	CASSSQEGTQYF
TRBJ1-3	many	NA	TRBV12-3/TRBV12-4	TGTGCCAGCAGTTCAGGAGAGCCTGCGGGAAACACCATATATTTT	CASSSGEPAGNTIYF
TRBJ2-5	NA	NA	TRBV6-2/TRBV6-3	TGTGCCAGCAGTCGCGGACAGCTGAGTGACCAGTACTTC	CASSRGQLSDQYF
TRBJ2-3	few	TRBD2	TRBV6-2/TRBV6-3	TGTGCCAGCAGTTACTCAGGTTCGGGGGGTCCCGCAGATACGCAGTATTTT	CASSYSGSGGPADTQYF
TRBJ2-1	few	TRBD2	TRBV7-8	TGTGCCAGCAGCATGACAAGAGGGACTACCAGCGGGCAGTTCTTC	CASSMTRGTTSGQFF
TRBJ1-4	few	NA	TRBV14	TGTGCCAGCAGCCAAGGAAGCCGGGGCCTTAATGAAAAACTGTTTTTT	CASSQGSRGLNEKLFF
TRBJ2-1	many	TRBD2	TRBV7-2	TGTGCCAGCAGCTTAGGATCTTCGGCGGGAGGGGAGCAGTTCTTC	CASSLGSSAGGEQFF
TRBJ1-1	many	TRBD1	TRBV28	TGTGCCAGCACCCTCGCACAGGGGTACACTGAAGCTTTCTTT	CASTLAQGYTEAFF
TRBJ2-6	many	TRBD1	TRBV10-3	TGTGCCATCAGTGACGAGACAGGGTTAAGCTCTGGGGCCAACGTCCTGACTTTC	CAISDETGLSSGANVLTF
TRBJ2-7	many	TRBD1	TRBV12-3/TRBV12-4	TGTGCCAGCAGTTATCAGGGGGATGAGCAGTACTTC	CASSYQGDEQYF
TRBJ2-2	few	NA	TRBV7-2	TGTGCCAGCAGCTTAGTAACGACTGGCCGTCGGCCTCATCTCAGCACCGGGGAGCTGTTTTTT	CASSLVTTGRRPHLSTGELFF
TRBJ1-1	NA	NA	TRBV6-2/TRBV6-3	TGTGCCAGCTCAGGAGGAGTGAGGACCACTGAAGCTTTCTTT	CASSGGVRTTEAFF
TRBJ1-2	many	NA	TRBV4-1	TGCGCCAGCAGCCAAAGGACCGGCCGAGGCAACTATGGCTACACCTTC	CASSQRTGRGNYGYTF
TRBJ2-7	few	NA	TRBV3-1	TGTGCCAGCAGCCAAGTAGGAGACAAGGAGCAGTACTTC	CASSQVGDKEQYF
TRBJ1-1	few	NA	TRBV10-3	TGTGCCATCAATTCAGGGATGAACACTGAAGCTTTCTTT	CAINSGMNTEAFF
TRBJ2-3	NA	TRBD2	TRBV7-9	TGTGCCAGCAGCTCCTTAGCGGGGGAGGCAGATACGCAGTATTTT	CASSSLAGEADTQYF
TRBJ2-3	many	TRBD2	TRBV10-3	TGTGCCACCCGCGCGACTAGCGGGGGGCCAGATACGCAGTATTTT	CATRATSGGPDTQYF
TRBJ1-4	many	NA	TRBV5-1	TGCGCCAGCAGCTCTCGACAGCAAAATGAAAAACTGTTTTTT	CASSSRQQNEKLFF
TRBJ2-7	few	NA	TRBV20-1	TGCAGTGCTAGAGATGACCACAACCGGCAGTACTTC	CSARDDHNRQYF
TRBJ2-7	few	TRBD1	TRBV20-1	TGCAGTGCTAGAGATTCGGACAGGGAGGTCCACGAGCAGTACTTC	CSARDSDREVHEQYF
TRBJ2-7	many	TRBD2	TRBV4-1	TGCGCCAGCAGCCAGGGTAGCGGGGACTACGAGCAGTACTTC	CASSQGSGDYEQYF
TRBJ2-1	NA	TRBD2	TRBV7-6	TGTGCCAGCAGCTTAGTGCCGTATACTAGCGGGGGGAAGAATGAGCAGTTCTTC	CASSLVPYTSGGKNEQFF
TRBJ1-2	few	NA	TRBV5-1	TGCGCCAGCAGCACAACCGGGGCGCTCGGCTATGGCTACACCTTC	CASSTTGALGYGYTF
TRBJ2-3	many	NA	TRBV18	TGTGCCAGCTCGCTTCGGATCACAGATACGCAGTATTTT	CASSLRITDTQYF
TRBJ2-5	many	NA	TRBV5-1	TGCGCCAGCAGCTTGGGCAGGGAGCAAGAGACCCAGTACTTC	CASSLGREQETQYF
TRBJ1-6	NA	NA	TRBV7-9	TGTGCCAGCAGCCTACTCCCGGGGGAATCACCCCTCCACTTT	CASSLLPGESPLHF
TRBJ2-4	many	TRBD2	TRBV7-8	TGTGCCAGCAGCGCGGGAGCAGGGAGGACCAAAAACATTCAGTACTTC	CASSAGAGRTKNIQYF
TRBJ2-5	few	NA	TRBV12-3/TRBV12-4	TGTGCCAGCAGTTCGGACTGGTCAGAGACCCAGTACTTC	CASSSDWSETQYF
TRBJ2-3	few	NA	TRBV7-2	TGTGCCAGCAGCCCGGGGCGGGCAGGGGCGAGGGATACGCAGTATTTT	CASSPGRAGARDTQYF
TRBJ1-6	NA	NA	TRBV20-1	TGCAGTGCTAGGACAGACTATAATTCACCCCTCCACTTT	CSARTDYNSPLHF
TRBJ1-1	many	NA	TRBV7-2	TGTGCCAGCAGCTTTCAGGGAGACACTGAAGCTTTCTTT	CASSFQGDTEAFF
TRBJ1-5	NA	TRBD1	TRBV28	TGTGCCAGCGGAGCCGGGACAGGGGGAAACAATCAGCCCCAGCATTTT	CASGAGTGGNNQPQHF
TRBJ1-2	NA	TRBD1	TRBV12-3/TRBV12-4	TGTGCCAGCAGAGTAGACAGGGCCTATTCCTATGGCTACACCTTC	CASRVDRAYSYGYTF
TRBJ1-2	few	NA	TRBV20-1	TGCAGTGCTCATGCGAGACAGAGTTCCTCACTCCATGGCTACACCTTC	CSAHARQSSSLHGYTF
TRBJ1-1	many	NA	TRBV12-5	TGTGCTAGTGGTTTTGCAGGGTTGAACACTGAAGCTTTCTTT	CASGFAGLNTEAFF
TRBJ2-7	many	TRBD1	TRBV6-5	TGTGCCAGCAGGCCCCCGGGACAGGGGGCGAGGGAGCAGTACTTC	CASRPPGQGAREQYF
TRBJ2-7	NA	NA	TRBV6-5	TGTGCCAGCGGTGGGGCGGGCGAGCAGTACTTC	CASGGAGEQYF